The sequence of this T cell receptor beta chain was determined in a study of PD-1 blockade in classical Hodgkin lymphoma. Profiled with immunoSEQ multiplex PCR; TCRdb holds only in-frame clones, not every one. Among approximately 100,000 clones listed, about nine tenths were seen once. Per germline, CDR1 LNHNV and CDR2 YYDKDF (reference sequence). J lost 6 bases, V lost 0 bases, and 7 bases had no gene match. CDR3 length: 15 amino acids. Following autologous stem cell transplantation, relapse occurred in every patient, and exposure to brentuximab vedotin varied. The material sequenced was peripheral blood mononuclear cells (PBMCs), taken at baseline. The sequence was collected from a human donor with classical Hodgkin lymphoma. The chain is built from TRBV15 and TRBJ1-1; 7 positions match TRBD1. The CDR3 region is CATSREPRTGPEAFF. As DNA, the CDR3 is TGTGCCACCAGCAGAGAACCCCGGACAGGTCCTGAAGCTTTCTTT.